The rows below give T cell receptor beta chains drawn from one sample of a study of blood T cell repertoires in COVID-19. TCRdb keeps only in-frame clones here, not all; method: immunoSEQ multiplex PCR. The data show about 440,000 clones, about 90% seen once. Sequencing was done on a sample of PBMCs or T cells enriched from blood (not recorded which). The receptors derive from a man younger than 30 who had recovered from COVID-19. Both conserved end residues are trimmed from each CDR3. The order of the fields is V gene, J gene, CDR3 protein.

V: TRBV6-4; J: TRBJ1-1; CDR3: ASSQILNTEAF
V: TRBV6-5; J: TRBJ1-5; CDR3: ASSYGTPNQPQH
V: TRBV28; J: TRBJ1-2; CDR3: ASSSGNYGYT
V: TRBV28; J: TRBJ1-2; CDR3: ASIPGLSFAGYT
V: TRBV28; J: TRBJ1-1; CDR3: ASIRGWTEAF
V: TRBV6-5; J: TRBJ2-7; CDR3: ASSRDKTYEQY
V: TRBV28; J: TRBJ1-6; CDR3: ASSWTGASPLH
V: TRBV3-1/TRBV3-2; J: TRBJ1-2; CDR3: ASSQDGAAFYGYT
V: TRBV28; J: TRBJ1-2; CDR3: ASSLEDYGYT
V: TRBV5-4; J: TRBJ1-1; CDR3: ASSLSRSVNTEAF
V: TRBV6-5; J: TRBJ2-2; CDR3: AGRDRGRTGELF
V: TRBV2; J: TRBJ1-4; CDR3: ASRVPGGPTNEKLF
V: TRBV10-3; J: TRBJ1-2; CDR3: AIRGGVYSYGYT
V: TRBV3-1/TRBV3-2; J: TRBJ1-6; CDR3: ASSPIVSPRNSPLH
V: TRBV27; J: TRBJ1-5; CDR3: ASSLYFDQPQH
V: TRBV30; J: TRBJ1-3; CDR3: AWSWGLGEDGNTIY
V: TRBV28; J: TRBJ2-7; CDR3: ASTLAGGEQY
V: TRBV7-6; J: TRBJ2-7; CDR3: ASSTQTGTFYEQY
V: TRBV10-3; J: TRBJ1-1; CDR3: AISPTGEVNTEAF
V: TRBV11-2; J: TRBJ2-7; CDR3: ASSPPRGTGSYEQY
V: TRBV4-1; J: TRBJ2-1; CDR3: ASSQVPGLAYNEQF
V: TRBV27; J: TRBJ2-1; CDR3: ASSPHLGAYNEQF
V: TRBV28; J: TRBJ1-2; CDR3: ASRQGLGGGYT
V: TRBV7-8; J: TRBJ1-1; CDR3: ASSLSRFDTEAF
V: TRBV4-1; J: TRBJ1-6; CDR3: ASSQRTQVDNSPLH
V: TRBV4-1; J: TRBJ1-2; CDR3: ASSPGQGAIYGYT